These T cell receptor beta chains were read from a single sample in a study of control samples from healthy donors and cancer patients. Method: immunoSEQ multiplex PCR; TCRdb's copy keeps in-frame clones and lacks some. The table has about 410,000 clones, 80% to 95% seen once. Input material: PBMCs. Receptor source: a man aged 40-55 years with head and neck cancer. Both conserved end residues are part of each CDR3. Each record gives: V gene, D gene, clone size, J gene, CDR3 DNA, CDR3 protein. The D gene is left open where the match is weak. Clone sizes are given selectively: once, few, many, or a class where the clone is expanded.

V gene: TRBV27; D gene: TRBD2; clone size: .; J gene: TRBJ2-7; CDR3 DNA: TGTGCCAGCAGGGGGACTAGCGGCTACGAGCAGTACTTC; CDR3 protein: CASRGTSGYEQYF
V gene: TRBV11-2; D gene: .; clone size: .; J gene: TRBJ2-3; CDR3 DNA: TGTGCCAGCAGGAGGACCCAAAGCTTAGTAGAGTCGGTTTCGGATACGCAGTATTTT; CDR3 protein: CASRRTQSLVESVSDTQYF
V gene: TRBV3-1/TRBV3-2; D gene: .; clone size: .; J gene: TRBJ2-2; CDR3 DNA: TGTGCCAGCAGTACTAGACAGGCGAACACCGGGGAGCTGTTTTTT; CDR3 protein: CASSTRQANTGELFF
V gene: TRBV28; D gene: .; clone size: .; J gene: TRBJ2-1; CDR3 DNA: TGTGCCAGCAGTTTCGTGGGGACGGTATACAATGAGCAGTTCTTC; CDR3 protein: CASSFVGTVYNEQFF
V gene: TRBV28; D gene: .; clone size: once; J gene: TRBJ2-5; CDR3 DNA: TGTGCCAGCAACGTGGGGAACCAAGAGACCCAGTACTTC; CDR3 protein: CASNVGNQETQYF
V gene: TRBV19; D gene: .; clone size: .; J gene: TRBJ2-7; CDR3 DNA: TGTGCCAGCGCCCACAGCCGGGACGGCACCTACGAGCAGTACTTC; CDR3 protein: CASAHSRDGTYEQYF
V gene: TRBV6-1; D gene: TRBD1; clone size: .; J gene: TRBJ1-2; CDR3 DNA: TGTGCCAGCAGTGAACAGGGGGCTTATGGCTACACCTTC; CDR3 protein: CASSEQGAYGYTF
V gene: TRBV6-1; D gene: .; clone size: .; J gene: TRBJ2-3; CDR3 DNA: TGTGCCAGCAGTGAAGCCAATAAAATAGGTACGCAGTATTTT; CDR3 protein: CASSEANKIGTQYF
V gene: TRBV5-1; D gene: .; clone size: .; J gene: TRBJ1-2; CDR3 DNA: TGCGCCAGCAGGGTTGACAGTAACTATGGCTACACCTTC; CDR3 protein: CASRVDSNYGYTF
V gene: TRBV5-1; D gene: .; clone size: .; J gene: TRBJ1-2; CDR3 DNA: TGCGCCAGCAGCTTGGGAGGGCAAGGAGACGGCTACACCTTC; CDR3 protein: CASSLGGQGDGYTF
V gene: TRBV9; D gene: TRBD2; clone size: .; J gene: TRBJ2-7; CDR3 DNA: TGTGCCAGCAGCGCGGGACTAGCGGGTTACGAGCAGTACTTC; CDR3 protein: CASSAGLAGYEQYF
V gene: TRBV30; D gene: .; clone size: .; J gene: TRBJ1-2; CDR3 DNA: TGTGCCTGGAGTTCAAACAGGGTCTATGGCTACACCTTC; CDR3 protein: CAWSSNRVYGYTF
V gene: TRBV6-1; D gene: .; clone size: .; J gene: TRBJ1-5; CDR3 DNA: TGTGCCAGCAGTGAAGAATTTATCCCGTCGGGAACCGCTTTT; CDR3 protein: CASSEEFIPSGTAF
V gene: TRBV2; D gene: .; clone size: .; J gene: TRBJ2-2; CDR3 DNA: TGTGCTACCCAAGGGTTCGGGGGGGAGCTGTTTTTT; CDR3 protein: CATQGFGGELFF
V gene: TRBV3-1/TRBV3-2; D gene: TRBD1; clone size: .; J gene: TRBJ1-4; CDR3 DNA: TGTGCCAGCAGCCAAGGACAGGGGTTAGCTAATGAAAAACTGTTTTTT; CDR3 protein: CASSQGQGLANEKLFF
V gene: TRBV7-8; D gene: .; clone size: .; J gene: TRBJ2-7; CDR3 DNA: TGTGCCAGCAGCCCCGGGAGCCCCAGTGACGAGCAGTACTTC; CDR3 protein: CASSPGSPSDEQYF
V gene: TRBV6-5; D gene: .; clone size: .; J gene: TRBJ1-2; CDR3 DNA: TGTGCCAGCAGCCCCCCCTATGGCTACACCTTC; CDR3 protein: CASSPPYGYTF
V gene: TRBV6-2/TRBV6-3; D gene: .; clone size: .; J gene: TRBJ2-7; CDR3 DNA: TGTGCCAGCAGTTCGGGGCCTAGCTCCTACGAGCAGTACTTC; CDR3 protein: CASSSGPSSYEQYF
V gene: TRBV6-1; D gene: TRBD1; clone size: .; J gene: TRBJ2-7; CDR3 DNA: TGTGCCAGCAGTGATTTTGGGACAGGCTACGAGCAGTACTTC; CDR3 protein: CASSDFGTGYEQYF
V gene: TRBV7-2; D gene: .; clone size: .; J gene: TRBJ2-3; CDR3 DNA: TGTGCCAGCAGCCCTCGGCTTAGCATCACAGATACGCAGTATTTT; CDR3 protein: CASSPRLSITDTQYF
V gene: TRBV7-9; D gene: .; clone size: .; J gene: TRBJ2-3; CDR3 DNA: TGTGCCAGCAGCTTAGCGACAGATACGCAGTATTTT; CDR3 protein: CASSLATDTQYF
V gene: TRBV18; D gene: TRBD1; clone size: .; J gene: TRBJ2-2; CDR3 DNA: TGTGCCAGCTCACCACTAACAGGGGCGAACACCGGGGAGCTGTTTTTT; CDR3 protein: CASSPLTGANTGELFF
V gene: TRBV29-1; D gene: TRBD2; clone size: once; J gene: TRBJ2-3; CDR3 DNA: TGCAGCGTGACTGTAGCGGGAAGCACAGATACGCAGTATTTT; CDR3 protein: CSVTVAGSTDTQYF
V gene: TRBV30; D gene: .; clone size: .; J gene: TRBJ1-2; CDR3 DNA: TGTGCCTGGCGTATGGGAGCTAACTATGGCTACACCTTC; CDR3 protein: CAWRMGANYGYTF
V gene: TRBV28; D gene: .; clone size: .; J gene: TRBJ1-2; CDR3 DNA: TGTGCCAGCAGTTTATCCGGCAGGAACTACACCTTC; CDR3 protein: CASSLSGRNYTF
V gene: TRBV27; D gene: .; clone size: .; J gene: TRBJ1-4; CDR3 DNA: TGTGCCAGCAGTACCATGGGGGGGGCCGGGGAAAAACTGTTTTTT; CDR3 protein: CASSTMGGAGEKLFF
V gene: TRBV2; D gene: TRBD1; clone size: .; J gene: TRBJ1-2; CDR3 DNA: TGTGCCAGCAGAAGAGGACAGGTTGCAGACTATGGCTACACCTTC; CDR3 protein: CASRRGQVADYGYTF
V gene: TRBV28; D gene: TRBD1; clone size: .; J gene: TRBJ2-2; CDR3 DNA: TGTGCCAGCATTACCGGGACAGGGGCCGGCGGGGAGCTGTTTTTT; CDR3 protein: CASITGTGAGGELFF
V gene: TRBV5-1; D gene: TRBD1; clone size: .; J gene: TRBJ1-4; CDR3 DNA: TGCGCCAGCAGCTTCACCGATACAGGGGAGGGAAAACTGTTTTTT; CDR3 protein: CASSFTDTGEGKLFF
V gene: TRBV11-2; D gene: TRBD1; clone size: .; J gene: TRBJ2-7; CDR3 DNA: TGTGCCAGCAGCTCCCGGACAGGGCAGTACGAGCAGTACTTC; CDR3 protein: CASSSRTGQYEQYF
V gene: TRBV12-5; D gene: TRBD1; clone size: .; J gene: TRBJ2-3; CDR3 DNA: TGTGCTAGTGGTTTAGCTAGGACAGGGTGGAGCACAGATACGCAGTATTTT; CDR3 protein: CASGLARTGWSTDTQYF
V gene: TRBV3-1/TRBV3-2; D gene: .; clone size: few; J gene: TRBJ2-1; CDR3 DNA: TGTGCCAGCAGCCGGGGAGTTAGCGGCTTTCGGAATGAGCAGTTCTTC; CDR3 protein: CASSRGVSGFRNEQFF
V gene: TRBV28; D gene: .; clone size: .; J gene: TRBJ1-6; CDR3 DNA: TGTGCCAGCAGTTCGACAGACTTAAGCTCCTATAATTCACCCCTCCACTTT; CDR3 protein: CASSSTDLSSYNSPLHF
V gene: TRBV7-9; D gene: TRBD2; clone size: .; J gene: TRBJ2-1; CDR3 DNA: TGTGCCAGCAGCTCCTTTAGCGGGAGGAATGAGCAGTTCTTC; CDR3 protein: CASSSFSGRNEQFF
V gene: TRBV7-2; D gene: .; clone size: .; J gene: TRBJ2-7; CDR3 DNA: TGTGCCAGCAGCTTAGCTGAATTCCGCTCCTACGAGCAGTACTTC; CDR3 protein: CASSLAEFRSYEQYF
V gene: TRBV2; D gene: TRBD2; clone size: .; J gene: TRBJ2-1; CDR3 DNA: TGTGCCAGCAGTGGGGGTAGCGGGGTCGGGTACAATGAGCAGTTCTTC; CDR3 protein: CASSGGSGVGYNEQFF
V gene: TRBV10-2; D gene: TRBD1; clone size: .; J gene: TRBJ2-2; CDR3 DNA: TGCGCCAGCACCCGACAGGGGGAGGGCACCGGGGAGCTGTTTTTT; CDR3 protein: CASTRQGEGTGELFF
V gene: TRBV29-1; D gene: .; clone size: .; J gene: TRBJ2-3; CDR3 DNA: TGCAGCGTTGTCCGACAACAAACGGATACGCAGTATTTT; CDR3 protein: CSVVRQQTDTQYF
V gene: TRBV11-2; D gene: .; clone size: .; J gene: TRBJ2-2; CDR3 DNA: TGTGCCAGCAGCTTAGTGGGAGTCGCGAACACCGGGGAGCTGTTTTTT; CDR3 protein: CASSLVGVANTGELFF
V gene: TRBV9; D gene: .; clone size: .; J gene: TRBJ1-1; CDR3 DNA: TGTGCCAGCAGTTTCGGCTCGGAGAACACTGAAGCTTTCTTT; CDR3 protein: CASSFGSENTEAFF
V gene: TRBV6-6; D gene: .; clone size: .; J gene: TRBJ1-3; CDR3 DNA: TGTGCCAGCTCCCTAGACACTGGAAACACCATATATTTT; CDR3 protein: CASSLDTGNTIYF
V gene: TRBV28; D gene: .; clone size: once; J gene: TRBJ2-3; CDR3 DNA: TGTGCCAGCAGTTTTCCCCCGGGAGTCACAGATACGCAGTATTTT; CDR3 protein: CASSFPPGVTDTQYF
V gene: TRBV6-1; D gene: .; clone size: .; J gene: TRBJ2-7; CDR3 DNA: TGTGCCAGCAGTGAAGCGATCCAGGGGGGGGAGCAGTACTTC; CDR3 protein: CASSEAIQGGEQYF
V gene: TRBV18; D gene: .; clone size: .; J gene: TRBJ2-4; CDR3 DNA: TGTGCCAGCTCACCAGGGGCCAACCTCATCGGGTACTTC; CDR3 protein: CASSPGANLIGYF
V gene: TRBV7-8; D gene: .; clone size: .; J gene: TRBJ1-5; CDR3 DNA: TGTGCCAGCAGTCTACAGGGTTATAGCAATCAGCCCCAGCATTTT; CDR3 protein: CASSLQGYSNQPQHF
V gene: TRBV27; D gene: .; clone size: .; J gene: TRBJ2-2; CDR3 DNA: TGTGCCAGCAGTTTAATGGCTAGGGGGAACACCGGGGAGCTGTTTTTT; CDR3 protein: CASSLMARGNTGELFF
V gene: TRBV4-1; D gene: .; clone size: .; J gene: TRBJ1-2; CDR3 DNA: TGCGCCAGCAGCCAGAGGCCCGACAGGACCGTCTATGGCTACACCTTC; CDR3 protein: CASSQRPDRTVYGYTF
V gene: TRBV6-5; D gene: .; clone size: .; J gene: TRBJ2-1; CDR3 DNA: TGTGCCAGCAGCCCCGGGGTTCCCTACAATGAGCAGTTCTTC; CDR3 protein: CASSPGVPYNEQFF
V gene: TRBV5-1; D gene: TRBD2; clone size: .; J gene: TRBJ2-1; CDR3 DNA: TGCGCCCGCAGCGGGGCTAGCGGGGGGGCCTACAATGAGCAGTTCTTC; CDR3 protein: CARSGASGGAYNEQFF
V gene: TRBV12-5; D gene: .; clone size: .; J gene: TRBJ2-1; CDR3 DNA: TGTGCTAGTGCCCCCGACACACAAAACAATGAGCAGTTCTTC; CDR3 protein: CASAPDTQNNEQFF
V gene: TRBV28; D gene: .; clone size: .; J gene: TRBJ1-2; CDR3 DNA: TGTGCCAGCAGGCGCGAGAACGCAGGCTTCTATGGCTACACCTTC; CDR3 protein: CASRRENAGFYGYTF
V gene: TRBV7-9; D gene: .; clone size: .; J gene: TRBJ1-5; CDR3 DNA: TGTGCCAGCAGCTCCGCCGGGGGGCGGGGGAATAATCAGCCCCAGCATTTT; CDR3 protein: CASSSAGGRGNNQPQHF